Following are 27 T cell receptor beta chains from one sample sequenced in a study of OX40 agonist ivuxolimab in advanced cancers. Clones were read by immunoSEQ multiplex PCR, and TCRdb kept only the in-frame ones, dropping some. The table has 65,000 to 80,000 clones, roughly 92% seen once. This specimen consisted of CD4+ or CD8+ T cells sorted from blood, obtained in a trial of the OX40 agonist ivuxolimab. The source of these receptors is an adult with an advanced solid tumor such as melanoma, head and neck, liver or kidney cancer.

The chain is built from TRBV7-6 and TRBJ2-1, with 9 positions matching TRBD2. Germline values: CDR1 SGHVS, CDR2 FNYEAQ. The CDR3 runs to 15 residues. With V trimmed by 1 base and J by 5 bases, 3 bases remained unmatched. The CDR3 sequence: CASSLGAGGHNEQFF. DNA of the CDR3: TGTGCCAGCAGCTTAGGCGCGGGGGGGCACAATGAGCAGTTCTTC.

This chain connects TRBV11-2 to TRBJ2-2; D call uncertain. The CDR3 is 12 amino acids. Trimming pared 3 bases from V and 6 bases from J, leaving 5 bases between. CDR1 and CDR2 from the germline V gene are SGHAT and FQNNGV. CDR3 sequence (DNA): TGTGCCAGCAGCTTTGGGGCCGGGGAGCTGTTTTTT. Translated: CASSFGAGELFF.

The chain recombines TRBV12-5 with TRBJ2-4; D is ambiguous. The V end was cut by 6 bases, the J end by 12 bases, with 15 bases between. CDR3 size: 12 residues. The V gene's germline CDR1 is LGHNT and CDR2 FRNRAP. The CDR3 coding sequence is TGTGCTAGTGGGGGATTGACACCCGCTCAGTACTTC. Its protein is CASGGLTPAQYF.

The V gene is TRBV2, the J gene TRBJ2-3; 10 positions match TRBD2. CDR1 is SNHLY, CDR2 FYNNEI, per germline. J gave up 3 bases and V 4 bases, and 7 bases lay outside the gene matches. The CDR3 length is 16 residues. The CDR3 region is CASSVSLAGVTDTQYF. The CDR3 nucleotides are TGTGCCAGCAGTGTGAGTCTAGCGGGGGTTACAGATACGCAGTATTTT.

This clone was detected a few times. The chain's CDR3 is CATSRPTWQGSLSPYDNSPLHF. CDR3 DNA: TGTGCCACCAGCAGACCAACTTGGCAGGGATCCTTATCTCCCTACGATAATTCACCCCTCCACTTT. The chain uses TRBV15 and TRBJ1-6; tentatively, D is TRBD1 (5 bases). This CDR3 is built from 22 residues. The V gene lost 2 bases and the J gene lost 5 bases, with 31 bases spanning the gap. Germline assignment: CDR1 LNHNV and CDR2 YYDKDF (reference sequence).

The V and J genes are TRBV5-1 and TRBJ2-3; D uncertain. The CDR3 runs to 16 residues. Trimming removed 1 base at V and 1 base at J, with 13 bases between. The germline CDR1 and CDR2 sequences are SGHRS and YFSETQ. CDR3 DNA: TGCGCCAGCAGCTTGAATTGGATGGGCGGCACAGATACGCAGTATTTT. Protein: CASSLNWMGGTDTQYF.

The chain links TRBV9 to TRBJ1-1; no reliable D call. The V gene's germline CDR1 is SGDLS and CDR2 YYNGEE. CDR3 size: 13 residues. The V end was cut by 0 bases, the J end by 0 bases, with 3 bases between. For the CDR3, the DNA is TGTGCCAGCAGCGTAGCTGTGAACACTGAAGCTTTCTTT. It encodes CASSVAVNTEAFF.

The chain uses TRBV6-4 and TRBJ1-1, with D hard to call. Between the trimmed V and J ends, which lost 7 bases and 0 bases, there was a span of 15 bases. The CDR3 covers 15 residues. Germline loops: CDR1 MRHNA, CDR2 SNTAGT. As DNA, the CDR3 is TGTGCCAGCACCACACTTGCGGGGTTGAACACTGAAGCTTTCTTT. The encoded protein is CASTTLAGLNTEAFF.

V usage is TRBV13 and J usage is TRBJ1-3, with 8 bases identical to TRBD1. The length of the CDR3 is 14 residues. In germline, CDR1 is PRHDT, CDR2 FYEKMQ (reference sequence). Germline trimming cut 2 bases from V and 4 bases from J; bases unmatched to any gene: 1. CDR3 DNA: TGTGCCAGCAGCTTACGGGACAGGGGAAACACCATATATTTT. Its translation: CASSLRDRGNTIYF.

The chain uses TRBV6-5 and TRBJ1-3; D unclear. V was cut by 10 bases and J by 1 base, with 5 bases left in between. The CDR3 is made up of 11 amino acids. Germline CDR1 reads MNHEY; CDR2 reads SVGAGI. CDR3 sequence reads: CATESGNTIYF. The DNA of the CDR3 is TGTGCCACCGAATCTGGAAACACCATATATTTT.

The genes are TRBV4-1 and TRBJ2-7; D might be TRBD2 (6 bases). CDR3 size: 15 residues. Germline CDR1 is MGHRA and CDR2 is YSYEKL. V was clipped by 0 bases and J by 5 bases, with 14 bases between them. CDR3 loop: CASSQEGQGGHEQYF. As DNA, the CDR3 is TGCGCCAGCAGCCAAGAAGGCCAGGGAGGCCACGAGCAGTACTTC.

The chain joins TRBV11-2 to TRBJ2-5, with TRBD2 matching 14 bases. Germline assignment: CDR1 SGHAT and CDR2 FQNNGV. V was clipped by 5 bases and J by 14 bases; unmatched bases: 25. This CDR3 is built from 19 residues. Here the CDR3 DNA reads TGTGCCAGCAGCCCGAAACAACTCGGACTAGCGGGGGGAGCCCCATGGTTTTACTTC. Translating it yields CASSPKQLGLAGGAPWFYF.

The chain combines TRBV5-1 with TRBJ1-2, with 7 bases fitting TRBD1. Germline CDR1 is SGHRS and CDR2 is YFSETQ. V was clipped by 0 bases and J by 4 bases; unmatched bases: 3. This CDR3 spans 14 amino acids. Written as DNA, the CDR3 is TGCGCCAGCAGCTTGGGGACAGGAACCTATGGCTACACCTTC. This gives the protein CASSLGTGTYGYTF.

The genes are TRBV4-1 and TRBJ1-6; D uncertain. Germline V CDR1 and CDR2: MGHRA, YSYEKL. V lost 4 bases, J lost 6 bases, and 13 bases lay in between. CDR3 length equals 15 residues. The CDR3 nucleotides are TGCGCCAGCAGCCTTTACTCCGGGCTTAATTCACCCCTCCACTTT. This translates into CASSLYSGLNSPLHF.

The chain has TRBV29-1 and TRBJ2-2; the match to TRBD1 covers 7 bases. This CDR3 comprises 13 residues. Germline V gives CDR1 SQVTM, CDR2 ANQGSEA. Unmatched junction bases numbered 3, after V lost 4 bases and J lost 4 bases. Here the CDR3 reads CSVVGGSTGELFF. In DNA, the CDR3 is TGCAGCGTTGTAGGGGGCTCCACCGGGGAGCTGTTTTTT.

The chain couples TRBV2 to TRBJ1-6; D gene ambiguous. Trimming removed 1 base at V and 10 bases at J, with 2 bases between. The CDR3 is made up of 11 amino acids. Germline CDR1 reads SNHLY; CDR2 reads FYNNEI. CDR3 nucleotide sequence: TGTGCCAGCAGTGAAGAATCACCCCTCCACTTT. Translating it yields CASSEESPLHF.

The chain couples TRBV6-1 to TRBJ2-3, with TRBD1 matching 7 bases. With 3 bases clipped from V and 3 bases from J, the junction kept 6 bases outside the gene matches. CDR1 and CDR2 from the germline V gene are MNHNS and SASEGT. CDR3 length: 15 amino acids. CDR3: CASSDPGQKTDTQYF. CDR3 nucleotides: TGTGCCAGCAGTGACCCGGGACAGAAAACAGATACGCAGTATTTT.

A single count supports this clone. This sequence joins TRBV4-3 and TRBJ2-1; tentatively, D is TRBD2 (7 bases). Germline CDR1 is LGHNA and CDR2 is YSLEER. V was trimmed by 0 bases and J by 9 bases, leaving 18 bases between them. This CDR3 is 16 amino acids long. CDR3: CASSQDSGGLTSEQFF. CDR3 bases: TGCGCCAGCAGCCAAGATTCGGGGGGCCTTACAAGTGAGCAGTTCTTC.

The genes are TRBV10-3 and TRBJ2-1, with D perhaps matching TRBD1 (6 bases). Germline-derived CDR1 and CDR2 are ENHRY and SYGVKD. The CDR3 has 19 amino acids. V dropped 4 bases and J dropped 3 bases, with 25 bases sitting between them. CDR3 protein: CAISGGHDGPQGLYNEQFF. The DNA of the CDR3 is TGTGCCATCAGTGGGGGGCACGACGGCCCACAGGGCCTCTACAATGAGCAGTTCTTC.

This clone appeared a single time. The chain combines TRBV27 with TRBJ1-2, with D perhaps TRBD1 (5 bases). Germline V CDR1 and CDR2: MNHEY, SMNVEV (reference sequence). V lost 3 bases to trimming and J lost 8 bases, with 10 bases between them. The CDR3 consists of 12 residues. This CDR3 reads CASSFGGRGYTF. CDR3 nucleotides: TGTGCCAGCAGTTTTGGGGGACGAGGCTACACCTTC.

V usage is TRBV12-2 and J usage is TRBJ1-5. TRBV12-2 is given as a pseudogene. This CDR3 comprises 15 residues. CDR3 DNA sequence: TGTGCAAGTCGCTTAGGGGACCGGTTCAATCAGCCCCAGCATTTT. Protein product: CASRLGDRFNQPQHF.

The V and J genes are TRBV5-1 and TRBJ2-7; 7 nucleotides align to TRBD1. There are 18 residues in the CDR3. Germline CDR1 and CDR2: SGHRS and YFSETQ. After removal of 4 bases from V and 0 bases from J, the junction contained 16 bases not matched to a gene. In nucleotides, the CDR3 is TGCGCCAGCAGCCCGGTTGACAGGGAAGCAGCAGACTCCTACGAGCAGTACTTC. This gives the protein CASSPVDREAADSYEQYF.

The table lists this clone with a count of one. The rearrangement uses TRBV7-6 and TRBJ2-2; perhaps TRBD1 as D (7 bases). V dropped 6 bases and J dropped 4 bases, with 21 bases sitting between them. Germline CDR1 and CDR2: SGHVS and FNYEAQ. This CDR3 comprises 17 residues. CDR3 sequence reads: CASRTAKGQGGTGELFF. CDR3 DNA sequence: TGTGCCAGCAGAACAGCTAAGGGCCAGGGGGGCACCGGGGAGCTGTTTTTT.

The chain couples TRBV29-1 to TRBJ2-7; 9 bases line up with TRBD1. Germline trimming cut 2 bases from V and 3 bases from J; bases unmatched to any gene: 2. This CDR3 region has 13 residues. Germline-derived CDR1 and CDR2 are SQVTM and ANQGSEA. CDR3 DNA sequence: TGCAGCGTTGAATGGGGACAGGGCTACGAGCAGTACTTC. This sequence encodes CSVEWGQGYEQYF.

This rearrangement joins TRBV4-3 to TRBJ1-1; TRBD1 might be the D (5 bases). V lost 4 bases and J 4 bases, leaving 16 bases between the germline ends. Germline V CDR1 and CDR2: LGHNA, YSLEER. CDR3 size: 15 residues. The CDR3, as DNA: TGCGCCAGCAGCCCGTTCGAGGGGCTCGGCACTGAAGCTTTCTTT. Its translation is CASSPFEGLGTEAFF.

The genes are TRBV10-3 and TRBJ2-7, with 7 bases identical to TRBD1. Germline V gene sequence: CDR1 ENHRY, CDR2 SYGVKD. This CDR3 has 14 residues. V was pared by 6 bases and J by 1 base, with 6 bases of the junction left unmatched. CDR3 sequence reads: CAIRGTELSYEQYF. The CDR3 DNA sequence: TGTGCCATCAGGGGGACAGAGTTGTCCTACGAGCAGTACTTC.

The CDR3 DNA is TGCGCCAGCAGCCAAGGCTTGGGGCAGGGAAGCCACGAGCAGTACTTC. This sequence encodes CASSQGLGQGSHEQYF. The gene calls are TRBV4-1 and TRBJ2-7; a possible D gene is TRBD1 (5 bases). The CDR3 consists of 16 residues. The germline V gene has CDR1 MGHRA and CDR2 YSYEKL. Trimming pared 1 base from V and 5 bases from J, leaving 18 bases between.